Given below is one TCR beta chain in context. This record comes from a study of cytomegalovirus exposure and HLA in healthy donors. Germline CDR1 is SGDLS and CDR2 is YYNGEE. V was cut by 0 bases and J by 0 bases, with 16 bases left in between. The CDR3 extends over 18 amino acids. Primers included in the PCR were 60 Vbeta and 13 Jbeta primers. Repertoires were generated with immunoSEQ multiplex PCR, while TCRdb's copy carries only in-frame clones and drops some. The sample lists about 150,000 clones, 75% occurring once. The sequence came from a young man in good health and CMV-seronegative. Sequencing was carried out using PBMCs. The chain has TRBV9 and TRBJ2-1, with D perhaps TRBD2 (5 bases). The CDR3: CASSVAGSGSSSYNEQFF. The CDR3 DNA reads as TGTGCCAGCAGCGTAGCTGGGTCGGGGAGTAGCTCCTACAATGAGCAGTTCTTC.